This T cell receptor (beta chain) stems from a study of beta chain features in type 1 diabetes. Study context: Cell yields, age and gender were similar between patients and healthy donors. General study findings and limits: Using cDNA template may skew counts toward highly expressing activated cells. Within each of all four CD4+ subsets, Type 1 diabetes patients had TCRB CDR3s that were moderately but significantly shorter.

The investigators reverse transcribed all of the isolated RNA, so they sequenced expressed TCRB transcripts. Regulatory, naive and central memory T cell samples averaged approximately 3.5 million reads. Assay: immunoSEQ multiplex PCR; the TCRdb copy retains only in-frame clones and omits some. Of 130,000 or so clones in the sample, roughly 10% were seen once. Concerning this clone: No antigen is known for it.

The CDR3 consists of 16 residues. After removal of 4 bases from V and 7 bases from J, the junction contained 11 bases not matched to a gene. The V gene's germline CDR1 is MNHNS and CDR2 SASEGT. This sequence was found in a young man with type 1 diabetes. Sequences were obtained from central memory CD4+ T cells from blood. The chain uses TRBV6-1 and TRBJ2-7, with TRBD1 matching over 12 bases. DNA for the CDR3: TGTGCCAGCAGTGGGTTGCCGGGACAGGGGGCTCAAGAGCAGTACTTC. It is translated as CASSGLPGQGAQEQYF.